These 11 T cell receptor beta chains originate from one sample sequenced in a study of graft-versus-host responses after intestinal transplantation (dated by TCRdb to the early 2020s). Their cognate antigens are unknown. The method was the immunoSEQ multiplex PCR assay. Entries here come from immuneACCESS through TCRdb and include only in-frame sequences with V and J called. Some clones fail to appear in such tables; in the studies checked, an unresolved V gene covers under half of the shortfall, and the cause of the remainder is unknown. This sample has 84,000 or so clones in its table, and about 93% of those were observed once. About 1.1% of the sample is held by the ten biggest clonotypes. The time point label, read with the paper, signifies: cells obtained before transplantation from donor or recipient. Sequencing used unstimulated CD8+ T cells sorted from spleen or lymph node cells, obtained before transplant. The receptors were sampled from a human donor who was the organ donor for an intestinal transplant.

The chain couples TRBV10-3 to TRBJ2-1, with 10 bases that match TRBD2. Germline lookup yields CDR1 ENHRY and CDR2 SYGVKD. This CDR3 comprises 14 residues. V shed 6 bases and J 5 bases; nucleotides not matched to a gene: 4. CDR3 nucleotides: TGTGCCATCAGGCCTAGCGGGGGAAACAATGAGCAGTTCTTC. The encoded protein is CAIRPSGGNNEQFF.

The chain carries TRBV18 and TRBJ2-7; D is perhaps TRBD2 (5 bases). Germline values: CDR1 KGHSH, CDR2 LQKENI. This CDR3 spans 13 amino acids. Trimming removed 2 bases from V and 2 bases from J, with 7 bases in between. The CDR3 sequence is CASSPDGTYEQYF. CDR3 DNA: TGTGCCAGCTCACCAGACGGGACCTACGAGCAGTACTTC. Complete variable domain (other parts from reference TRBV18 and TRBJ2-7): NAGVMQNPRHLVRRRGQEARLRCSPMKGHSHVYWYRQLPEEGLKFMVYLQKENIIDESGMPKERFSAEFPKEGPSILRIQQVVRGDSAAYFCASSPDGTYEQYFGPGTRLTVT.

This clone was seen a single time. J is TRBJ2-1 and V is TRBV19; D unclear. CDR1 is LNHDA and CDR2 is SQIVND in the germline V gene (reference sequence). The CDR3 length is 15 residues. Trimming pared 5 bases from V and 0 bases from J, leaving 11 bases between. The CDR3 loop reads CASSLGSSSYNEQFF. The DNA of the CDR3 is TGTGCCAGTAGTTTAGGAAGTAGCTCCTACAATGAGCAGTTCTTC.

CDR3 residues: CASSYWGGADPDGYTF. In nucleotides, the CDR3 is TGTGCCAGCAGTTATTGGGGGGGCGCAGATCCAGATGGCTACACCTTC. V is TRBV6-5 and J is TRBJ1-2; D may be TRBD1 (6 bases). Germline lookup yields CDR1 MNHEY and CDR2 SVGAGI. Trimming removed 3 bases from V and 6 bases from J, with 20 bases in between. The CDR3 spans 16 residues.

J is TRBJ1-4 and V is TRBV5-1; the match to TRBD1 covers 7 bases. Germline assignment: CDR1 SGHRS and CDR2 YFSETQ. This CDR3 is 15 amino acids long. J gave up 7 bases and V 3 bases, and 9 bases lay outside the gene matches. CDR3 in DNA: TGCGCCAGCAGCTCCGAGGGGGCGGCATTTGAAAAACTGTTTTTT. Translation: CASSSEGAAFEKLFF.

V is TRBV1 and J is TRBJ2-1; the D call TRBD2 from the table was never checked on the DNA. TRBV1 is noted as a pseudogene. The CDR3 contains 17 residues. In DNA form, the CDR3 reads TGCACCAGCAGCCAAGGGGGGGAAGCGGGGGCCCCCAATGAGCAGTTCTTC. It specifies CTSSQGGEAGAPNEQFF.

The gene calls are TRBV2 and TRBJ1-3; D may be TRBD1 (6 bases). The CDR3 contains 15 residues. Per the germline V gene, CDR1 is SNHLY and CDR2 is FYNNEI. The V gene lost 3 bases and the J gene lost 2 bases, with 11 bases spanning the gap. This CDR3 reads CASSDTGRTGNTIYF. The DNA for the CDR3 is TGTGCCAGCAGTGATACAGGGCGGACTGGAAACACCATATATTTT.

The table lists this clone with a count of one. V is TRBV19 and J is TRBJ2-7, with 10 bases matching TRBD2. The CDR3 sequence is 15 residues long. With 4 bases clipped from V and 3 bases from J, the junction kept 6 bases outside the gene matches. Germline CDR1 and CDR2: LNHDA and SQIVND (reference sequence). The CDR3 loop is CASSNRLAGLYEQYF. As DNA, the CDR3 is TGTGCCAGTAGTAACCGACTAGCGGGTCTCTACGAGCAGTACTTC.

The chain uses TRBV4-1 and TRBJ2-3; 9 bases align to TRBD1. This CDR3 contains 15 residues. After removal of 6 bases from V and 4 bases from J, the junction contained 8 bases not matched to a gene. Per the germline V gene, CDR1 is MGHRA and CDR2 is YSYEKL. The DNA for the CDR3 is TGCGCCAGCAGTCCGAGACAGGGGGTAGCAGATACGCAGTATTTT. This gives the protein CASSPRQGVADTQYF.

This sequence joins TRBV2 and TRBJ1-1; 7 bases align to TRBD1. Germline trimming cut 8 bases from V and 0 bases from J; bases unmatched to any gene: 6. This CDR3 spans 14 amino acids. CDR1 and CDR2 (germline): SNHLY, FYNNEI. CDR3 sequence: CASRTGSMNTEAFF. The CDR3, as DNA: TGTGCCAGCCGGACAGGAAGCATGAACACTGAAGCTTTCTTT.

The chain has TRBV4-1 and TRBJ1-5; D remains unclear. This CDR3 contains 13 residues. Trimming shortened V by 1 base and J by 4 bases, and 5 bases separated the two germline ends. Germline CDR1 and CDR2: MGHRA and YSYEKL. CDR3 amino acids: CASSQGMNQPQHF. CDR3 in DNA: TGCGCCAGCAGCCAAGGTATGAATCAGCCCCAGCATTTT.